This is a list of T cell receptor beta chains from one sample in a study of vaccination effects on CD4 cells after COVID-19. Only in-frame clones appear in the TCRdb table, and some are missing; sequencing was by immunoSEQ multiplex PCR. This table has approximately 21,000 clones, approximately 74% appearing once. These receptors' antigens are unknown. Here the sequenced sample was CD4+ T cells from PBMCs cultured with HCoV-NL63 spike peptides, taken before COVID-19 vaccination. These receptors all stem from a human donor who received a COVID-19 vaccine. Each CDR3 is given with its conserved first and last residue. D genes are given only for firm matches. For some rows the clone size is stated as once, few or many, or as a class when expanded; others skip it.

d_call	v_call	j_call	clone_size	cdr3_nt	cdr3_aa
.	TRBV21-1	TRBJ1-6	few	TGTGCCAGCACTGGGAGATTCTACAATTCACCCCTCCACTTT	CASTGRFYNSPLHF
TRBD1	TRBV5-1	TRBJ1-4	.	TGCGCCAGCAGCTTACGCAGGGGGCTCGATGAAAAACTGTTTTTT	CASSLRRGLDEKLFF
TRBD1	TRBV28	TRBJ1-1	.	TGTGCCAGCAGTCAGGGACAGGGGGCCAGCACTGAAGCTTTCTTT	CASSQGQGASTEAFF
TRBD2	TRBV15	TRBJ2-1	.	TGTGCCACCAGCAGAGAAAGGACTAGCGTTAAGTTCTTC	CATSRERTSVKFF
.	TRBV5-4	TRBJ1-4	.	TGTGCCAGCAGCTTACAGTCACCTAATGAAAAACTGTTTTTT	CASSLQSPNEKLFF
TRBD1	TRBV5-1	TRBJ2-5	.	TGCGCCAGCAGCCCCCAGGGGGCGCAGGAGACCCAGTACTTC	CASSPQGAQETQYF
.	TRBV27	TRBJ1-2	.	TGTGCCAGCAGTTTCACAGTTGGCTATGGCTACACCTTC	CASSFTVGYGYTF
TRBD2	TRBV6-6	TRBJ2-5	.	TGTGCCAGCAAGACTACAGTAGCGGGGGGGCAAGAGACCCAGTACTTC	CASKTTVAGGQETQYF
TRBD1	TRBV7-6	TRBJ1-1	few	TGTGCCAGCAGCACCCAGGGGGGAACTGAAGCTTTCTTT	CASSTQGGTEAFF
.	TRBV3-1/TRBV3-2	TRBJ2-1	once	TGTGCCAGCAGCCAAGTTGGAGGTGAGCAGTTCTTC	CASSQVGGEQFF
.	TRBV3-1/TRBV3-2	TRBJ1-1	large	TGTGCCAGCAGCCATGGGGTCATGAACACTGAAGCTTTCTTT	CASSHGVMNTEAFF
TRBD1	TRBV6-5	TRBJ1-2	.	TGTGCCAGCAAAAGACAGGGGCAAGGGGGCTACACCTTC	CASKRQGQGGYTF
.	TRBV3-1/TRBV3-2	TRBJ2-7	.	TGTGCCAGCAGCCAGGAACCCCGGGCCGAGCAGTACTTC	CASSQEPRAEQYF
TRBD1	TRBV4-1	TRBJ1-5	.	TGCGCCAGCAGCCCCGGGACAGTTAGCAATCAGCCCCAGCATTTT	CASSPGTVSNQPQHF
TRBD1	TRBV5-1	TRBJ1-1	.	TGCGCCAGCAGCCCGCGGGTCGGGACAGTTAACACTGAAGCTTTCTTT	CASSPRVGTVNTEAFF
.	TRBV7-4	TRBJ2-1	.	TGTGCCAGCAGCGTTGACTACAATGAGCAGTTCTTC	CASSVDYNEQFF
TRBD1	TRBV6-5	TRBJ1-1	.	TGTGCCAGCAGTACTACAGGGGGTGAGACTGAAGCTTTCTTT	CASSTTGGETEAFF
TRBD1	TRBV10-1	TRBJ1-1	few	TGCGCCAGCAGCCGGACAGGGGACACTGAAGCTTTCTTT	CASSRTGDTEAFF
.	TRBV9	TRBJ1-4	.	TGTGCCAGCAGTAGACACACCAATGAAAAACTGTTTTTT	CASSRHTNEKLFF
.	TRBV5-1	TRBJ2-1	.	TGCGCCAGCAGTATGATGGACAGAGCTAAAAACAATGAGCAGTTCTTC	CASSMMDRAKNNEQFF
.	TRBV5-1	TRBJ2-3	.	TGCGCCAGCAGCTGGTTGGGGCTGGAAGTGACAGATACGCAGTATTTT	CASSWLGLEVTDTQYF
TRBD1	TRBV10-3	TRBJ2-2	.	TGTGCCATCAGTGGGGAACAAGGGACAGTCACCGGGGAGCTGTTTTTT	CAISGEQGTVTGELFF
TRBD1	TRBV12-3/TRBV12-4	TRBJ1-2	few	TGTGCCAGCAGTGGGGGACAGGCCTATGGCTACACCTTC	CASSGGQAYGYTF
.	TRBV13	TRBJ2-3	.	TGTGCCAGCAGCCGCACAACAGATACGCAGTATTTT	CASSRTTDTQYF